This T cell receptor beta chain was recovered during a study of T-cell reconstitution after alpha-beta-depleted transplantation in children (dated by TCRdb to about 2016). Broadly, across the study: T-cell immune reconstitution after TCRalphabeta/CD19-depleted allogeneic hematopoietic cell transplantation in children was quantitatively tracked in the study by means of TCR repertoire profiling. Results and caveats for the whole study, not just this receptor: The apparently early recovery of alphabetaT-cell counts about two months after transplant reportedly depended on only several hundred rapidly expanded clones that came from non-depleted graft cells. The frequencies of hyperexpanded clones fell over the following months, and after one year, T-cell counts and TCRbeta diversity were mostly attributed to newly produced T cells. In some patients, high TCRbeta diversity at day 60 was attributed to recipient T cells and intrathymic progenitors that had survived conditioning.

This specimen's treatment or condition label, interpreted: allogeneic hematopoietic cell transplantation with graft depleted of TCRalphabeta T cells and CD19 B cells. Transplant recipients were children who received TCRalphabeta/CD19-depleted allogeneic hematopoietic cell grafts. Libraries were constructed by PCR. The sequencer listed for this sample is Illumina HiSeq 2500. TCR libraries were prepared with molecular barcoding, using unique molecular identifiers to normalize TCRbeta repertoire quantification. TCRdb reworked the public reads: Q25 trimming with fastp, MiXCR clone assembly, productive beta chains retained. Every distinct CDR3 protein forms one entry, paired with its most common genes and DNA. This sample comprises about 110,000 distinct CDR3 sequences, 10% of them detected only once. Under 40% of the sample comes from the top ten. V is trimmed back by 8 bases and J by 0 bases, and the junction contains 14 bases that no gene match accounts for. The germline V gene encodes CDR1 MNHNS and CDR2 SASEGT. From cysteine to phenylalanine, the CDR3 is 17 amino acids long. Solely the CDR3 DNA is kept, with 51 bases framed from the first base.

This clonotype was counted between two and nine times. The specificity of this receptor is unknown. The record has no base qualities; no much larger clone is one base away. The sample here was PBMCs, taken before TCRalphabeta/CD19-depleted stem cell transplant. The TCR was taken from a boy aged 2 to 9 with acute lymphoblastic leukemia, due to receive a stem cell transplant. The chain is assembled from TRBV6-1 and TRBJ2-7, with TRBD2 matching 9 junction bases. CDR3 sequence: CASRVGASGIDSYEQYF. The nucleotides read TGTGCCAGCCGGGTCGGGGCTAGCGGGATTGACTCCTACGAGCAGTACTTC.